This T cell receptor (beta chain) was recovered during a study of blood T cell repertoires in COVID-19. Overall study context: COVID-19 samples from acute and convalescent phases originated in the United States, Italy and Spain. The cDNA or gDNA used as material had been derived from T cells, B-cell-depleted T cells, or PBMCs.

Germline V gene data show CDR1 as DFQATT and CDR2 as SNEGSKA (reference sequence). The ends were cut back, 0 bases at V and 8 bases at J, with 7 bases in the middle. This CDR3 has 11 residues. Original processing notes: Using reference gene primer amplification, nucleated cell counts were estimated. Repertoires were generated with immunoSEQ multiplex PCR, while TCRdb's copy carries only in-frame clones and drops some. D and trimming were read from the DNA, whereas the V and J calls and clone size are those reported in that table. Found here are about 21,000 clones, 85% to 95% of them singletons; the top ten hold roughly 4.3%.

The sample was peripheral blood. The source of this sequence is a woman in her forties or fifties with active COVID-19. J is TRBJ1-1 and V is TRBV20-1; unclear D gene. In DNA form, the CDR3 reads TGCAGTGCTAGAGAAGTCCGGGAAGCTTTCTTT. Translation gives CSAREVREAFF.